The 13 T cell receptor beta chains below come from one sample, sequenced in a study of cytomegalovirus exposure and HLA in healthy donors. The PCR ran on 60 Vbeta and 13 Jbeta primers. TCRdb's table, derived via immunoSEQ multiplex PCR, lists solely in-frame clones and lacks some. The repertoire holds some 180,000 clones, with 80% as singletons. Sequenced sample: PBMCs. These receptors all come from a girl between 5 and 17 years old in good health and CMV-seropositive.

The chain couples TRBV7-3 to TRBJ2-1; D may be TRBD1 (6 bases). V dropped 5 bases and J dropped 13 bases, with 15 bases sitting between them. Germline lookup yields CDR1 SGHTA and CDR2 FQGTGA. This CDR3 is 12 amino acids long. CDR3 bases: TGTGCCAGCAGCACATTTTCGGGACACCAGTTCTTC. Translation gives CASSTFSGHQFF. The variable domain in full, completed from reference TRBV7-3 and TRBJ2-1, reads GAGVSQTPSNKVTEKGKYVELRCDPISGHTALYWYRQSLGQGPEFLIYFQGTGAADDSGLPNDRFFAVRPEGSVSTLKIQRTERGDSAVYLCASSTFSGHQFFGPGTRLTVL.

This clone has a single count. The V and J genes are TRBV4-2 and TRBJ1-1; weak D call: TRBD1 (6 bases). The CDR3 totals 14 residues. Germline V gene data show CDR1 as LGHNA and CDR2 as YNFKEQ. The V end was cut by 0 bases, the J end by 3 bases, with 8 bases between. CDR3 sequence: CASSQEQGYTEAFF. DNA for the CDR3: TGTGCCAGCAGCCAAGAACAGGGATACACTGAAGCTTTCTTT.

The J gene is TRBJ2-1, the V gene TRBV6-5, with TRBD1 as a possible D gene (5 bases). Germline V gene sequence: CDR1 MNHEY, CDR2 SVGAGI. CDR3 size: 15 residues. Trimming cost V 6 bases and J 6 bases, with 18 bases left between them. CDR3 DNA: TGTGCCAGCAGCCCACAGGCAGGACCTAGCAATGAGCAGTTCTTC. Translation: CASSPQAGPSNEQFF.

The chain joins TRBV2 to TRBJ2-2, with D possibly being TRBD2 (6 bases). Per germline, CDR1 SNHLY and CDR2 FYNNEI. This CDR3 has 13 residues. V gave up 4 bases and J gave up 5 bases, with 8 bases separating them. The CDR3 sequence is CASSGGITGELFF. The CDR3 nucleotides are TGTGCCAGCAGTGGCGGGATTACCGGGGAGCTGTTTTTT. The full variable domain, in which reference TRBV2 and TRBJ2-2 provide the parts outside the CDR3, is EPEVTQTPSHQVTQMGQEVILRCVPISNHLYFYWYRQILGQKVEFLVSFYNNEISEKSEIFDDQFSVERPDGSNFTLKIRSTKLEDSAMYFCASSGGITGELFFGEGSRLTVL.

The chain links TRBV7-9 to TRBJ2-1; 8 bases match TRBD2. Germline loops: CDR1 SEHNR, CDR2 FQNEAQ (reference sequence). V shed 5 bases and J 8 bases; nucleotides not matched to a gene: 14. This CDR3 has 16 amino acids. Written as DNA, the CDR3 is TGTGCCAGCAGCCTATCAGCCGGGACTAGAGTCGATGAGCAGTTCTTC. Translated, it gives CASSLSAGTRVDEQFF.

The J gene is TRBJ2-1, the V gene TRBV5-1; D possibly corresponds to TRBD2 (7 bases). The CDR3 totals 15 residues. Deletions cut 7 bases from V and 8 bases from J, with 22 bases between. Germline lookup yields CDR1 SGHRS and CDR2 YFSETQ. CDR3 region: CASAQGGGPWDEQFF. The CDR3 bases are TGCGCCAGCGCACAAGGGGGAGGGCCTTGGGATGAGCAGTTCTTC.

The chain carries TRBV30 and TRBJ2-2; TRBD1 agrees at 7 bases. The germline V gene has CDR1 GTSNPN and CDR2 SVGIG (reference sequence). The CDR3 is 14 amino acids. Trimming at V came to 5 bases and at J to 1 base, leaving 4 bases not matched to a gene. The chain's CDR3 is CAWLGQLNTGELFF. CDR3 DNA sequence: TGTGCCTGGCTGGGACAGTTGAACACCGGGGAGCTGTTTTTT.

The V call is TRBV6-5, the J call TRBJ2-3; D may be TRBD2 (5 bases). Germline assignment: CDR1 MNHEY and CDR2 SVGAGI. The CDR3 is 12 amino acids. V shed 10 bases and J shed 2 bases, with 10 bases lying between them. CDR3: CATGGLTDTQYF. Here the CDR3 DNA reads TGTGCCACCGGAGGTCTCACAGATACGCAGTATTTT.

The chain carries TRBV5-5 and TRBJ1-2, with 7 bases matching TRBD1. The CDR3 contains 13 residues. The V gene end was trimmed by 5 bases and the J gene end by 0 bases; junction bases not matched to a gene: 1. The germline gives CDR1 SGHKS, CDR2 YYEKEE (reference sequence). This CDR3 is CASRGTANYGYTF. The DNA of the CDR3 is TGTGCCAGCAGGGGGACAGCTAACTATGGCTACACCTTC.

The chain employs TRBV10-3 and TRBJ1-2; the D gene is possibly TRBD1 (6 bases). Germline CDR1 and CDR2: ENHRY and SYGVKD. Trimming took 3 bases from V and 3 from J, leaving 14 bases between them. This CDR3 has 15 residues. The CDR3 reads CAISDASQGHYGYTF. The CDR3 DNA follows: TGTGCCATCAGTGACGCATCACAGGGACACTATGGCTACACCTTC.

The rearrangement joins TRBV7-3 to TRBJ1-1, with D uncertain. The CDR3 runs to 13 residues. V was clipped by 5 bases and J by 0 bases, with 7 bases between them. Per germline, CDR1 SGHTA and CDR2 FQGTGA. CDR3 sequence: CASSVHMNTEAFF. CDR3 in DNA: TGTGCCAGCAGCGTCCACATGAACACTGAAGCTTTCTTT.

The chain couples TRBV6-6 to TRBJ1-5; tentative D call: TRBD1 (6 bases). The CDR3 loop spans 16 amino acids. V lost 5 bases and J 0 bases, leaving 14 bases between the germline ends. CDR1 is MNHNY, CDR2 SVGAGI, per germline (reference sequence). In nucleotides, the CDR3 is TGTGCCAGCAGTCACGGGGGGGGCGTTAGCAATCAGCCCCAGCATTTT. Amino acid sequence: CASSHGGGVSNQPQHF.

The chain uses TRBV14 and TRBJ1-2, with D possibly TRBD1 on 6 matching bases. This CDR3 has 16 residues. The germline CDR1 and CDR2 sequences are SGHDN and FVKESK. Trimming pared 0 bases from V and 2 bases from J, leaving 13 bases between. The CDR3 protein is CASSQDVRGTNYGYTF. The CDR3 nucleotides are TGTGCCAGCAGCCAAGACGTCAGGGGAACCAACTATGGCTACACCTTC.